This TCR beta chain is from a study of vaccination and CD4 T cells after COVID-19. In the case of this clonotype: Its antigen is currently unknown.

Scientists ran DNA taken from cultured CD4+ T cells through the Oncomine TCR Beta short-read assay for sequencing. TCRdb re-derived calls from the PCR reads in MiXCR, one entry per CDR3 protein. The sample holds about 21,000 distinct CDR3 sequences, around 47% seen once. Sample treatment: approximately nine-day PBMC culture with coronavirus spike peptide pools or control peptides (ViraFEST assay). ViraFEST used peptide pools to expand antigen-specific T cells before TCR sequencing. Specimen: CD4+ T cells from blood, cultured in vitro, collected before SARS-CoV-2 vaccination. The TCR sequence derives from a human donor who had recovered from COVID-19.

The CDR3 coding sequence is TGTGCCAGCAGTTTAGGACAGGCCCCCGCCGCCCAGCATTTT. It yields the protein CASSLGQAPAAQHF. The chain links TRBV6-2 or TRBV6-3 to TRBJ1-5; 7 bases are a match to TRBD1. Germline CDR1 reads MNHEY; CDR2 reads SVGEGT. This CDR3 contains 14 residues. V lost 4 bases, J lost 11 bases, and 11 bases stayed unmatched.